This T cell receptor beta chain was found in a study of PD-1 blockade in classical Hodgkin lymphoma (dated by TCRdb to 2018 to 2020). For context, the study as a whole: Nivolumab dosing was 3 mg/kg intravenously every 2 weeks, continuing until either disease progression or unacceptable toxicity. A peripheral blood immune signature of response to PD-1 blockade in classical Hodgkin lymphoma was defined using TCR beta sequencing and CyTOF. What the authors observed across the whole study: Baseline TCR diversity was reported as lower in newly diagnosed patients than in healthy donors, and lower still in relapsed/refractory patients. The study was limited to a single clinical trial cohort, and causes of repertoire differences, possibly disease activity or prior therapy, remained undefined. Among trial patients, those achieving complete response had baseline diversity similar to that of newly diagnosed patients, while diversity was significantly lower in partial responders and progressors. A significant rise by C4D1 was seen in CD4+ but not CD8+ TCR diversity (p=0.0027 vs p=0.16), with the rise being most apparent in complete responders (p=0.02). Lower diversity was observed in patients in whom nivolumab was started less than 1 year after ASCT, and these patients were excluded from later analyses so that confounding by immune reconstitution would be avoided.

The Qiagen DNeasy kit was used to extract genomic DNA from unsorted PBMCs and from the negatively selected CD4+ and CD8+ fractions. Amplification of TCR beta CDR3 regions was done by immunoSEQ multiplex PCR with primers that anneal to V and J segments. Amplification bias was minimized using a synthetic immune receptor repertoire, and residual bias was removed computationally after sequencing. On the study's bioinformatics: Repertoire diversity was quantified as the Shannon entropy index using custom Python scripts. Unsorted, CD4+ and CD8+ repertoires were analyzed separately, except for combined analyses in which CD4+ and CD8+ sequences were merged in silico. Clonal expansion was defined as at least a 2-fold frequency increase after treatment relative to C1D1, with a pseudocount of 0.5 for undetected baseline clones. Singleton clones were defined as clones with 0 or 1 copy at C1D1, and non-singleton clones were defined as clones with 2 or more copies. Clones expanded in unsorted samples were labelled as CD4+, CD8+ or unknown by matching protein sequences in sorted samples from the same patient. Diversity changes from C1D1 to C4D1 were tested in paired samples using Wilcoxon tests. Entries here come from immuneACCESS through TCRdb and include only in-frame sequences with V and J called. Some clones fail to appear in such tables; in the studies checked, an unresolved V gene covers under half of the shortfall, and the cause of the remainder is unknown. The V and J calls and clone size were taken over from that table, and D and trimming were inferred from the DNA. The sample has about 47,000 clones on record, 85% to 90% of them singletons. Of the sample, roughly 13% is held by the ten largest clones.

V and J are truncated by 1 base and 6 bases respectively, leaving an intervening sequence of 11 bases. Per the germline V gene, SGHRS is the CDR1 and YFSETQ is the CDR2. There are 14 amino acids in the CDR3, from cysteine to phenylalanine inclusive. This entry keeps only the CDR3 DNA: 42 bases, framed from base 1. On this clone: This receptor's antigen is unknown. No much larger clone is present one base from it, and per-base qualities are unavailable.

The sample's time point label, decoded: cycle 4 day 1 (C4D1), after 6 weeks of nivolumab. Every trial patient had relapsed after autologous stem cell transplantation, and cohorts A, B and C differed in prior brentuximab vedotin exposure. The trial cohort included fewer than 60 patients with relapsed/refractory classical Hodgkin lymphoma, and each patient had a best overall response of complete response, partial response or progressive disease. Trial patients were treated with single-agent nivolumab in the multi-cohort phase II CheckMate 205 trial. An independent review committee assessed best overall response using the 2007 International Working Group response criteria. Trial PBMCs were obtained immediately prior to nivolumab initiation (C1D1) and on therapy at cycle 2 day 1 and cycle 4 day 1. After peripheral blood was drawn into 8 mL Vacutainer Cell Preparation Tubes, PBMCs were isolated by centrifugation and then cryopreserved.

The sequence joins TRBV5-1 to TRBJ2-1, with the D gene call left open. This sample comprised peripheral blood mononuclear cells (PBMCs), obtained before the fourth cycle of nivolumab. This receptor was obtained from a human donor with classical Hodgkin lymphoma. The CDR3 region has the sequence CASSLSPGPNEQFF. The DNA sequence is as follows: TGCGCCAGCAGCTTGTCGCCCGGACCCAATGAGCAGTTCTTC.